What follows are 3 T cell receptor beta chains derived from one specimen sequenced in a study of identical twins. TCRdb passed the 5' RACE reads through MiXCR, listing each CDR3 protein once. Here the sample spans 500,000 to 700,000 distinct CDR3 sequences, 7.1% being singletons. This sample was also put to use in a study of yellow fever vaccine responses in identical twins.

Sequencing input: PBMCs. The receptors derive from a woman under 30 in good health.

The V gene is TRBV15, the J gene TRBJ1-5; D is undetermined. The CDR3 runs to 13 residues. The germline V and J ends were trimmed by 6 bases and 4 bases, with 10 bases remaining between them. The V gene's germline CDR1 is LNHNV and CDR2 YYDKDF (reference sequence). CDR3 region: CATSLQPNQPQHF. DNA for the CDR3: TGTGCCACCAGTCTACAGCCTAATCAGCCCCAGCATTTT.

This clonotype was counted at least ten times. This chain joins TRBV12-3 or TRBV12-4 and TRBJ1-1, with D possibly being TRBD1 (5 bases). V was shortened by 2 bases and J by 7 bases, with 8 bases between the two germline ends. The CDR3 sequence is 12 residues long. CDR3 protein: CASSLRGREAFF. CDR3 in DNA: TGTGCCAGCAGTTTAAGGGGCCGTGAAGCTTTCTTT.

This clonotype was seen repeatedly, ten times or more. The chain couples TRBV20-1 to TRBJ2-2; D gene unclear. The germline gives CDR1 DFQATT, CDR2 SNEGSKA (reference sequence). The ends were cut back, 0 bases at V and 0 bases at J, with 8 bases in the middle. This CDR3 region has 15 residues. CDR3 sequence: CSARESRANTGELFF. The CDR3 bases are TGCAGTGCTAGAGAGAGTAGGGCGAACACCGGGGAGCTGTTTTTT.